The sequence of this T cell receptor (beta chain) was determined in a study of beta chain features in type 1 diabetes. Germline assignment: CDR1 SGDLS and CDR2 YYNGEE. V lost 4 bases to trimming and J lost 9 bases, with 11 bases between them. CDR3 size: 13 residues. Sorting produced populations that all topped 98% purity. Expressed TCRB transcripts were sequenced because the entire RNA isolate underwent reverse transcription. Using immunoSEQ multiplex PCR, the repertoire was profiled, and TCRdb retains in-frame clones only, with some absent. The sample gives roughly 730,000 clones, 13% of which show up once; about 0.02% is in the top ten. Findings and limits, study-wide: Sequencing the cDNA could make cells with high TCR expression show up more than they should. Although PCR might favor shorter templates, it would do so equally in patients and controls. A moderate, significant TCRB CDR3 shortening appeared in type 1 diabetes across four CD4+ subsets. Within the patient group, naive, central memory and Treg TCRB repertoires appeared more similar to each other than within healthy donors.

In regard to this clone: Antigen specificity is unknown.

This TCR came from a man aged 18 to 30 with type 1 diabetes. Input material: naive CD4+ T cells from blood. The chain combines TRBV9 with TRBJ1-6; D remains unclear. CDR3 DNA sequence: TGTGCCAGCAGCTCCTCTCTTGGTTCACCCCTCCACTTT. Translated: CASSSSLGSPLHF.